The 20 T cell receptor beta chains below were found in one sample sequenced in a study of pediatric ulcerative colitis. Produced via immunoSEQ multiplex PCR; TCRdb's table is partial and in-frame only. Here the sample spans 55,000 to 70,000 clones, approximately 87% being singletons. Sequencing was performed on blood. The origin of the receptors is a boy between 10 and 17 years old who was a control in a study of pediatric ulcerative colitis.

CDR3 region: CSANTGSHNSYTF. Here the CDR3 DNA reads TGCAGCGCCAACACAGGGAGCCATAATAGCTACACCTTC. The genes are TRBV29-1 and TRBJ1-2; the D gene is possibly TRBD1 (6 bases). The CDR3 has 13 residues. V lost 7 bases to trimming and J lost 9 bases, with 21 bases between them. Per germline, CDR1 SQVTM and CDR2 ANQGSEA. The whole variable domain, filled in from reference TRBV29-1 and TRBJ1-2, reads SAVISQKPSRDICQRGTSLTIQCQVDSQVTMMFWYRQQPGQSLTLIATANQGSEATYESGFVIDKFPISRPNLTFSTLTVSNMSPEDSSIYLCSANTGSHNSYTFGSGTRLTVV.

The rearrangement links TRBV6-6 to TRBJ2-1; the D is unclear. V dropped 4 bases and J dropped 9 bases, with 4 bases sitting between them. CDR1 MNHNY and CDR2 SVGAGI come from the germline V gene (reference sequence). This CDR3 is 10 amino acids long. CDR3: CASSSPEQFF. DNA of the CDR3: TGTGCCAGCAGTTCCCCTGAGCAGTTCTTC.

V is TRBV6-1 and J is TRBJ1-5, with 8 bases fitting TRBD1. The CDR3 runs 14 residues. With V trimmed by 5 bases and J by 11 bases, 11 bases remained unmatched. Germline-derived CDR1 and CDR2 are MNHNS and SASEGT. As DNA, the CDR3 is TGTGCCAGCAGTCCCAGGACAGGGCCAACGGCCCAGCATTTT. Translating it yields CASSPRTGPTAQHF.

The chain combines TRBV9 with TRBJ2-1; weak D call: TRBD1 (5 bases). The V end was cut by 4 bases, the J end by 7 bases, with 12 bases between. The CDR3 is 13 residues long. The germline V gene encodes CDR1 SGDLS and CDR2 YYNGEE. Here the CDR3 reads CASSPGRGNEQFF. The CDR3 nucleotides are TGTGCCAGCAGCCCCGGAAGGGGTAATGAGCAGTTCTTC.

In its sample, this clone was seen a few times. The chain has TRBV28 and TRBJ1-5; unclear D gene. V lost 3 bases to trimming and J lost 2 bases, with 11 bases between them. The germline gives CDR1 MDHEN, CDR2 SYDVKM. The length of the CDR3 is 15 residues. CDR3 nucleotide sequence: TGTGCCAGCAGTTTGCGGACCATGGGCAATCAGCCCCAGCATTTT. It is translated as CASSLRTMGNQPQHF.

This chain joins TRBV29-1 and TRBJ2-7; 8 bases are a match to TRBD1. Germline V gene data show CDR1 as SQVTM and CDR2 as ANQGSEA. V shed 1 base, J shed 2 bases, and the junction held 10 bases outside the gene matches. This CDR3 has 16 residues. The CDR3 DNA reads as TGCAGCGTTGAAGTTATTCAACAGGGGGTTACCTACGAGCAGTACTTC. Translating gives CSVEVIQQGVTYEQYF.

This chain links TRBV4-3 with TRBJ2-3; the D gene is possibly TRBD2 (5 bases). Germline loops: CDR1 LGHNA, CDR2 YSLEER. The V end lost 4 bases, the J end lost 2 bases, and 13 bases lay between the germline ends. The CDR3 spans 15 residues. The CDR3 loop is CASSPTSRPTDTQYF. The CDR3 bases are TGCGCCAGCAGCCCCACTAGTCGCCCCACAGATACGCAGTATTTT.

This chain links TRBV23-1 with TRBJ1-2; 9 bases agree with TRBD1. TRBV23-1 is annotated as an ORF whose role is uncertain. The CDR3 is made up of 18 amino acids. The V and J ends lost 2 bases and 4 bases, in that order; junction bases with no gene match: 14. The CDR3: CASSQTLTWTGAIYGYTF. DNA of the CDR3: TGCGCCAGCAGTCAAACCCTTACCTGGACAGGGGCGATCTATGGCTACACCTTC.

The CDR3 coding sequence is TGCGCCAGCAGCTTGGCCGGGCCATCTACTTACGAGCAGTACTTC. It codes for CASSLAGPSTYEQYF. V usage is TRBV5-1 and J usage is TRBJ2-7; D unclear. This CDR3 comprises 15 residues. Germline V lookup: CDR1 SGHRS, CDR2 YFSETQ. The germline V and J ends were trimmed by 0 bases and 4 bases, with 14 bases remaining between them. Filled out from reference TRBV5-1 and TRBJ2-7, the complete variable domain reads KAGVTQTPRYLIKTRGQQVTLSCSPISGHRSVSWYQQTPGQGLQFLFEYFSETQRNKGNFPGRFSGRQFSNSRSEMNVSTLELGDSALYLCASSLAGPSTYEQYFGPGTRLTVT.

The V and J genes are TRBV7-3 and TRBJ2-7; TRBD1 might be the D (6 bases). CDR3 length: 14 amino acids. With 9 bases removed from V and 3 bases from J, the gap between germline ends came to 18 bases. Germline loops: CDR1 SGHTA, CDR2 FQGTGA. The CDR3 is CARRGTGMIYEQYF. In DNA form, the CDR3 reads TGTGCCAGGAGAGGCACAGGGATGATCTACGAGCAGTACTTC.

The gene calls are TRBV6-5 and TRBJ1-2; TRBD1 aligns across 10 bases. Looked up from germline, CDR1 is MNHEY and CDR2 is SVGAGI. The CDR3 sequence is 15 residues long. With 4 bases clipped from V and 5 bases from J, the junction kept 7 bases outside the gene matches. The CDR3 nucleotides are TGTGCCAGCAGTTGGGGACAGGGGACCTCTTATGGCTACACCTTC. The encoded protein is CASSWGQGTSYGYTF.

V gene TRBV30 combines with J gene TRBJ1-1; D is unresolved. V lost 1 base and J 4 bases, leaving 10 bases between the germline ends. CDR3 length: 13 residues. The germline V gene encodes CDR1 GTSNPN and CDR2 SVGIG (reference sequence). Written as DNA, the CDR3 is TGTGCCTGGAGTGAGACCCGGGGCACTGAAGCTTTCTTT. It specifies CAWSETRGTEAFF.

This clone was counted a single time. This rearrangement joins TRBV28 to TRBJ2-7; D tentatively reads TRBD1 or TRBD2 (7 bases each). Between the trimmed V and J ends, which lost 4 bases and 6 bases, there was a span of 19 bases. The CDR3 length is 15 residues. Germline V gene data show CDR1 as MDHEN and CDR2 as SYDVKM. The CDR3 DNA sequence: TGTGCCAGCAGTTACTCAGGGGGGGAACGTTTCGAGCAGTACTTC. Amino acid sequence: CASSYSGGERFEQYF.

The CDR3 is CASTHGGRDGELFF. The CDR3 DNA reads as TGTGCCAGCACCCATGGGGGACGGGACGGGGAGCTGTTTTTT. The gene calls are TRBV2 and TRBJ2-2; perhaps D is TRBD1 or TRBD2 (5 bases each). Germline V gene lookup returns CDR1 SNHLY and CDR2 FYNNEI. V was trimmed by 7 bases and J by 7 bases, leaving 16 bases between them. The length of the CDR3 is 14 residues.

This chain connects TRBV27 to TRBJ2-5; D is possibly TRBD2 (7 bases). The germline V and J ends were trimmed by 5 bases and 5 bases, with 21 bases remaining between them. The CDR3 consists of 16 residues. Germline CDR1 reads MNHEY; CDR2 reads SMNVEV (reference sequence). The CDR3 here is CASSPMGPGEGETQYF. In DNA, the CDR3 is TGTGCCAGCAGTCCCATGGGGCCAGGGGAGGGGGAGACCCAGTACTTC.

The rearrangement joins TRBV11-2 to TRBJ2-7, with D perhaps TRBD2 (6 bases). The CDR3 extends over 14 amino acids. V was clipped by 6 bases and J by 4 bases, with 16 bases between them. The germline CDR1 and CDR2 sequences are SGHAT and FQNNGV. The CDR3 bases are TGTGCCAGCAGTCTTAGGGAGGCTCCTTACGAGCAGTACTTC. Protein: CASSLREAPYEQYF.

This CDR3 is CASSYGAVLNTEAFF. In DNA form, the CDR3 reads TGTGCCAGCAGTTACGGCGCAGTTCTGAACACTGAAGCTTTCTTT. The rearrangement joins TRBV6-5 to TRBJ1-1; the D is unclear. The germline CDR1 and CDR2 sequences are MNHEY and SVGAGI. Between the trimmed V and J ends, which lost 2 bases and 0 bases, there was a span of 10 bases. The CDR3 runs 15 residues.

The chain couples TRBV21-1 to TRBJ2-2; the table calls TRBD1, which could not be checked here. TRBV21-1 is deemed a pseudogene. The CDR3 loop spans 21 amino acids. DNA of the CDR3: TGTGCCAGCAGCTTAAGGTCGGACAGGGGGAAAACTATGGCGTGGACCGGGGAGCTGTTTTTT. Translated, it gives CASSLRSDRGKTMAWTGELFF.

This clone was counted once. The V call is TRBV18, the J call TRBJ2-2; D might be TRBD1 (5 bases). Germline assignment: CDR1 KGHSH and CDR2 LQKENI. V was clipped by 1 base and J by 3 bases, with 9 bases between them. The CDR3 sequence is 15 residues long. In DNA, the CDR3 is TGTGCCAGCTCACCACAGCAGGGCGACACCGGGGAGCTGTTTTTT. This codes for CASSPQQGDTGELFF.

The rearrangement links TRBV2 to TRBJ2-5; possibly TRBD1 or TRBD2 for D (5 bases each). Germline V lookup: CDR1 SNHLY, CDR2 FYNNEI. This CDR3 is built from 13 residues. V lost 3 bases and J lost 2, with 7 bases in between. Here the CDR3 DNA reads TGTGCCAGCAGTGAGGGACGGCAAGAGACCCAGTACTTC. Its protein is CASSEGRQETQYF. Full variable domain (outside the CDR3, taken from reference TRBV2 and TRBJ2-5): EPEVTQTPSHQVTQMGQEVILRCVPISNHLYFYWYRQILGQKVEFLVSFYNNEISEKSEIFDDQFSVERPDGSNFTLKIRSTKLEDSAMYFCASSEGRQETQYFGPGTRLLVL.